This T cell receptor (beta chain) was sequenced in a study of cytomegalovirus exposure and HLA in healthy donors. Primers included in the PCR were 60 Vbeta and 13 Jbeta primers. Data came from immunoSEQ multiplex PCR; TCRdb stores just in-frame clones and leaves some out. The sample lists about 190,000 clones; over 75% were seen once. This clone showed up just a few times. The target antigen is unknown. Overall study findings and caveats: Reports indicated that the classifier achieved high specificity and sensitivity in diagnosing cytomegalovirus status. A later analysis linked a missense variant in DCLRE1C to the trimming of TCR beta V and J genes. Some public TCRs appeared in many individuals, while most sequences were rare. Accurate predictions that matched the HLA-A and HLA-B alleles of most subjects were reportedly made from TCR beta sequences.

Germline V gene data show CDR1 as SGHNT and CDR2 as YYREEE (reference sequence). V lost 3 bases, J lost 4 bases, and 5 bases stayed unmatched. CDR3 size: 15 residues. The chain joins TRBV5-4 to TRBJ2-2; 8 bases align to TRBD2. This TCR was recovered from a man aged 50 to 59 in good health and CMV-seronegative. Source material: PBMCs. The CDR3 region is CASSSPGGPTGELFF. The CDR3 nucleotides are TGTGCCAGCAGCTCCCCGGGGGGGCCCACCGGGGAGCTGTTTTTT.